These 10 T cell receptor beta chains were sequenced from one sample in a study of radiotherapy plus CTLA-4 blockade in lung cancer. The data were produced by immunoSEQ multiplex PCR, yet TCRdb's version contains in-frame clones alone and is incomplete. Altogether tens of thousands of clones are present, 84% being singletons, with the ten largest covering around 5.1%. The source material was peripheral blood, sampled from a patient treated with radiotherapy plus ipilimumab. The source is a human donor with non-small cell lung cancer whose response to radiotherapy plus ipilimumab could not be evaluated.

The chain couples TRBV13 to TRBJ1-5, with a weak D call TRBD1 (6 bases). The CDR3 contains 15 residues. Trimming shortened V by 5 bases and J by 11 bases, and 22 bases separated the two germline ends. Germline V gene sequence: CDR1 PRHDT, CDR2 FYEKMQ (reference sequence). The CDR3 DNA reads as TGTGCCAGCAGCAGAGCCGGGACATCGGTGCGGGCCCAGCATTTT. This codes for CASSRAGTSVRAQHF.

The genes are TRBV7-3 and TRBJ2-2; a possible D gene is TRBD1 (6 bases). V was shortened by 5 bases and J by 1 base, with 14 bases between the two germline ends. Germline V CDR1 and CDR2: SGHTA, FQGTGA. CDR3 size: 16 residues. CDR3 amino acids: CASSVTGTQNTGELFF. The DNA for the CDR3 is TGTGCCAGCAGCGTCACCGGGACACAGAACACCGGGGAGCTGTTTTTT.

DNA for the CDR3: TGCAGCGTCACCGGGACACTCTCCTACGAGCAGTACTTC. Residues: CSVTGTLSYEQYF. The V and J genes are TRBV29-1 and TRBJ2-7; TRBD1 might be the D (6 bases). V was shortened by 6 bases and J by 0 bases, with 12 bases between the two germline ends. CDR3 length: 13 amino acids. CDR1 and CDR2 (germline): SQVTM, ANQGSEA.

To note about this clone: An end of the junction differs from the germline gene, which may be a read error. This rearrangement joins TRBV7-7 to TRBJ2-1; the D gene is possibly TRBD1 (6 bases). CDR3 length: 14 amino acids. CDR1 is SSHAT, CDR2 FNYEAQ, per germline (reference sequence). CDR3: CASSAYGQNNEQFF. The CDR3 DNA is TGTGCTAGCAGCGCCTACGGACAGAACAATGAGCAGTTCTTC.

The chain recombines TRBV7-3 with TRBJ2-1; TRBD2 matches at 9 bases. V shed 3 bases and J 0 bases; nucleotides not matched to a gene: 0. In germline, CDR1 is SGHTA, CDR2 FQGTGA. The CDR3 runs to 15 residues. In DNA form, the CDR3 reads TGTGCCAGCAGCTTTAGCGGGAGCTCCTACAATGAGCAGTTCTTC. Translating gives CASSFSGSSYNEQFF.

The count of this clone is one. V and J are TRBV27 and TRBJ1-1, with D possibly matching TRBD1 (5 bases). The CDR3 has 13 residues. Germline CDR1 reads MNHEY; CDR2 reads SMNVEV (reference sequence). V was pared by 5 bases and J by 10 bases, with 17 bases between. CDR3 amino acids: CASSGKQALLAFF. In DNA, the CDR3 is TGTGCCAGCAGTGGAAAACAGGCACTGTTAGCTTTCTTT.

The chain links TRBV29-1 to TRBJ2-1, with 15 bases identical to TRBD2. V lost 3 bases, J lost 7 bases, and 1 base stayed unmatched. The CDR3 loop spans 14 amino acids. From germline, CDR1 is SQVTM and CDR2 ANQGSEA. The CDR3 loop is CSVEGLAGGNEQFF. In DNA, the CDR3 is TGCAGCGTTGAGGGACTAGCGGGAGGTAATGAGCAGTTCTTC.

V usage is TRBV10-3 and J usage is TRBJ1-1, with TRBD1 as a possible D gene (6 bases). The germline V gene encodes CDR1 ENHRY and CDR2 SYGVKD. The CDR3 loop spans 14 amino acids. Between the trimmed V and J ends, which lost 4 bases and 3 bases, there was a span of 12 bases. The CDR3 region has the DNA TGTGCCATCAGTGGGCCTTCAGGGGACACTGAAGCTTTCTTT. This sequence encodes CAISGPSGDTEAFF.

J is TRBJ2-2 and V is TRBV7-9; 11 bases map to TRBD2. This CDR3 has 17 residues. V lost 5 bases and J lost 1; bases outside the gene matches: 6. Germline CDR1 reads SEHNR; CDR2 reads FQNEAQ (reference sequence). CDR3 DNA: TGTGCCAGCAGCCCAACGACTAGCGGGGAGAACACCGGGGAGCTGTTTTTT. This encodes CASSPTTSGENTGELFF.

The J gene is TRBJ2-3, the V gene TRBV7-9; tentative D call: TRBD2 (6 bases). The germline V and J ends were trimmed by 4 bases and 4 bases, with 9 bases remaining between them. CDR3 length: 13 amino acids. Germline CDR1 is SEHNR and CDR2 is FQNEAQ (reference sequence). CDR3 region: CASSSRDSDTQYF. The DNA for the CDR3 is TGTGCCAGCAGCTCCAGGGACTCAGATACGCAGTATTTT.